The next 21 T cell receptor beta chains were all read from a single sample in a study of CD8+CD57+ T cells in acquired aplastic anemia. An expansion of CD8+CD57+ cells by flow cytometry had been shown in patients chosen for sequencing. Researchers used genomic DNA as the template to profile TCR beta VDJ and CDR3. Each CDR3 protein is one row after TCRdb ran MiXCR on the reads. The repertoire holds around 430,000 distinct CDR3 sequences, roughly 34% seen once, with less than 1% in the top ten. Sequencing was done on a sample of sorted CD4+, CD8+, or CD8+CD57+ T cells (not recorded which) from PBMCs. The receptors stem from a human donor with aplastic anemia.

The gene calls are TRBV9 and TRBJ2-2; D remains unclear. Per germline, CDR1 SGDLS and CDR2 YYNGEE. The CDR3 runs 15 residues. V lost 0 bases and J lost 0, with 6 bases in between. The DNA of the CDR3 is TGTGCCAGCAGCGTAGAGGCAGCGAACACCGGGGAGCTGTTTTTT. Translated, it gives CASSVEAANTGELFF.

This clonotype was seen many times. J is TRBJ1-2 and V is TRBV10-2; the D gene is possibly TRBD1 (5 bases). CDR3 size: 14 residues. Germline CDR1 reads WSHSY; CDR2 reads SAAADI. Between the trimmed V and J ends, which lost 6 bases and 7 bases, there was a span of 18 bases. The DNA for the CDR3 is TGCGCCAGCAGGCCGGTCGTTGGGGCGCGTGGCTACACCTTC. Its protein is CASRPVVGARGYTF.

This clonotype was counted ten times or more. V usage is TRBV2 and J usage is TRBJ1-6; 11 bases are shared with TRBD1. Germline CDR1 reads SNHLY; CDR2 reads FYNNEI. V shed 4 bases, J shed 9 bases, and the junction held 14 bases outside the gene matches. The CDR3 spans 18 residues. The DNA of the CDR3 is TGTGCCAGCAGTGCCCATGGGGGTCCCGGGACAGGGGGTTCACCCCTCCACTTT. The encoded protein is CASSAHGGPGTGGSPLHF. The variable domain in full, completed from reference TRBV2 and TRBJ1-6, reads EPEVTQTPSHQVTQMGQEVILRCVPISNHLYFYWYRQILGQKVEFLVSFYNNEISEKSEIFDDQFSVERPDGSNFTLKIRSTKLEDSAMYFCASSAHGGPGTGGSPLHFGNGTRLTVT.

The rearrangement joins TRBV15 to TRBJ2-7; 8 bases line up with TRBD1. The J segment lost 3 bases and the V segment lost 2 bases, leaving 3 bases of the junction unmatched. The CDR3 is 14 residues long. The V gene's germline CDR1 is LNHNV and CDR2 YYDKDF (reference sequence). CDR3 amino acids: CATSRPGQDYEQYF. The CDR3 DNA reads as TGTGCCACCAGCAGACCGGGACAGGACTACGAGCAGTACTTC.

V and J are TRBV7-3 and TRBJ1-3; D might be TRBD1 (5 bases). Per the germline V gene, CDR1 is SGHTA and CDR2 is FQGTGA. The CDR3 spans 13 residues. Trimming stripped 6 bases from V and 3 bases from J, with 9 bases between. The CDR3 sequence is CASSLGDGNTIYF. The CDR3 coding sequence is TGTGCCAGCAGTTTAGGGGATGGAAACACCATATATTTT.

The chain uses TRBV15 and TRBJ1-2; D is perhaps TRBD1 (6 bases). The CDR3 has 17 residues. CDR1 and CDR2 from the germline V gene are LNHNV and YYDKDF (reference sequence). V was trimmed by 1 base and J by 2 bases, leaving 17 bases between them. This chain's CDR3 is CATSRGPSGQTNYGYTF. DNA for the CDR3: TGTGCCACCAGCAGAGGTCCCTCAGGACAGACGAACTATGGCTACACCTTC.

This chain joins TRBV7-3 and TRBJ1-5, with a weak D call TRBD1 (6 bases). The germline V gene has CDR1 SGHTA and CDR2 FQGTGA. The CDR3 has 17 amino acids. The V end was cut by 5 bases, the J end by 4 bases, with 21 bases between. The CDR3 reads CASSTGAGAEGNQPQHF. The CDR3 DNA sequence: TGTGCCAGCAGCACCGGGGCGGGGGCGGAAGGGAATCAGCCCCAGCATTTT. Full variable domain (rest looked up from reference TRBV7-3 and TRBJ1-5): GAGVSQTPSNKVTEKGKYVELRCDPISGHTALYWYRQSLGQGPEFLIYFQGTGAADDSGLPNDRFFAVRPEGSVSTLKIQRTERGDSAVYLCASSTGAGAEGNQPQHFGDGTRLSIL.

As to this clonotype: The conserved closing phenylalanine or tryptophan is absent in this CDR3, likely reflecting a read error. No DNA is shown, since the ends of the CDR3 on it are uncertain; the CDR3 is the one TCRdb lists. CDR3 protein: CASSLAGA. The chain employs TRBV7-9 and TRBJ2-2; TRBD1, the D gene given by the table, was not confirmed from the DNA. The CDR3 is 8 amino acids in total, end residues counted. Per the germline V gene, CDR1 is SEHNR and CDR2 is FQNEAQ (reference sequence).

This clonotype was detected a few times. The genes are TRBV20-1 and TRBJ2-3, with unresolved D. The germline gives CDR1 DFQATT, CDR2 SNEGSKA (reference sequence). The length of the CDR3 is 14 residues. Trimming left V 0 bases short and J 2 bases short, with 9 bases between. The DNA for the CDR3 is TGCAGTGCTAGAGAGCCCAGCACCACAGATACGCAGTATTTT. It encodes CSAREPSTTDTQYF.

This clonotype was seen a few times. This chain uses TRBV3-1 with TRBJ2-7, with 10 bases matching TRBD2. In germline, CDR1 is LGHDT, CDR2 YNNKEL (reference sequence). After removal of 4 bases from V and 5 bases from J, the junction contained 11 bases not matched to a gene. This CDR3 contains 16 residues. Written as DNA, the CDR3 is TGTGCCAGCAGCCGCTTTTCTAGCGGGGGTCCACACGAGCAGTACTTC. This sequence encodes CASSRFSSGGPHEQYF.

This clonotype occurred a few times. This sequence joins TRBV9 and TRBJ1-4, with D possibly matching TRBD1 (5 bases). Germline CDR1 is SGDLS and CDR2 is YYNGEE. V was pared by 4 bases and J by 8 bases, with 18 bases between. The CDR3 runs 15 residues. The CDR3 reads CASSPRPGFGEKLFF. CDR3 nucleotides: TGTGCCAGCAGCCCACGACCAGGGTTTGGGGAAAAACTGTTTTTT. Filled out from reference TRBV9 and TRBJ1-4, the complete variable domain reads DSGVTQTPKHLITATGQRVTLRCSPRSGDLSVYWYQQSLDQGLQFLIQYYNGEERAKGNILERFSAQQFPDLHSELNLSSLELGDSALYFCASSPRPGFGEKLFFGSGTQLSVL.

This chain uses TRBV20-1 with TRBJ2-7, with TRBD1 identical over 9 bases. Germline assignment: CDR1 DFQATT and CDR2 SNEGSKA (reference sequence). V dropped 5 bases and J dropped 4; count of bases not matched to a gene: 9. The CDR3 extends over 14 amino acids. CDR3 sequence: CSAPPGQGSYEQYF. The CDR3 DNA sequence: TGCAGTGCTCCCCCGGGACAGGGCTCTTACGAGCAGTACTTC.

This clonotype was detected a few times. The chain uses TRBV10-3 and TRBJ1-2; 9 nucleotides match TRBD1. CDR1 and CDR2 (germline): ENHRY, SYGVKD. J lost 10 bases, V lost 10 bases, and 13 bases had no gene match. CDR3 length: 13 residues. The CDR3 is CATNPGTGFDYTF. The CDR3 coding sequence is TGTGCCACTAACCCCGGGACAGGGTTTGACTACACCTTC.

This clonotype was seen a handful of times. The chain recombines TRBV12-3 or TRBV12-4 with TRBJ1-2; D remains ambiguous. The CDR3 has 16 residues. V gave up 5 bases and J gave up 4 bases, with 20 bases separating them. The CDR3 DNA sequence: TGTGCCAGCAGTCGGGCCGGCCGGGGTGTTGGCTATGGCTACACCTTC. It specifies CASSRAGRGVGYGYTF.

Concerning this clonotype itself: A much larger clone lies a single base off, so this may be a read error. This likely comes from a read error, as the CDR3 has no conserved phenylalanine or tryptophan at its end. V is TRBV14 and J is TRBJ1-6; no reliable D call. Germline assignment: CDR1 SGHDN and CDR2 FVKESK. Trimming removed 2 bases at V and 9 bases at J, with 8 bases between. The CDR3 spans 13 residues. The CDR3 is CASSQTSGSPLHS. CDR3 nucleotide sequence: TGTGCCAGCAGCCAAACTTCCGGTTCACCCCTCCACTCT.

V usage is TRBV7-2 and J usage is TRBJ2-7; TRBD1 or TRBD2 may be the D gene (6 bases each). From germline, CDR1 is SGHTA and CDR2 FQGNSA. V was cut by 3 bases and J by 9 bases, with 18 bases left in between. The CDR3 contains 14 residues. The CDR3 DNA sequence: TGTGCCAGCAGCTTGGGGGGCATCCACTGGGGGCAGTACTTC. Translated, it gives CASSLGGIHWGQYF. Full variable domain (rest looked up from reference TRBV7-2 and TRBJ2-7): GAGVSQSPSNKVTEKGKDVELRCDPISGHTALYWYRQSLGQGLEFLIYFQGNSAPDKSGLPSDRFSAERTGGSVSTLTIQRTQQEDSAVYLCASSLGGIHWGQYFGPGTRLTVT.

This clonotype was observed a handful of times. J is TRBJ1-5 and V is TRBV11-2; a weak D match, TRBD1 (5 bases). V was shortened by 0 bases and J by 1 base, with 13 bases between the two germline ends. The germline CDR1 and CDR2 sequences are SGHAT and FQNNGV. This CDR3 is 17 amino acids long. The CDR3 DNA reads TGTGCCAGCAGCTTAGATAGGGCAGGGAGAAGCAATCAGCCCCAGCATTTT. Translating it yields CASSLDRAGRSNQPQHF.

This clonotype was seen a single time. A single base separates this from a much larger clone, so it may be a read error. The chain couples TRBV7-6 to TRBJ1-2; D not certain. CDR3 length: 15 amino acids. Germline loops: CDR1 SGHVS, CDR2 FNYEAQ. CDR3 nucleotides: TGTGCCAGCAGCTTAGATCCGGGGAGAAACTATGGCCACACCTTC. Translation gives CASSLDPGRNYGHTF.

Concerning this clonotype itself: A read error may be the cause here, since a much bigger clone is one base away. V gene TRBV7-6 combines with J gene TRBJ2-6; unclear D gene. V was shortened by 0 bases and J by 0 bases, with 9 bases between the two germline ends. The CDR3 covers 17 residues. The germline CDR1 and CDR2 sequences are SGHVS and FNYEAQ. The CDR3 is CASSLADHGSGANVLTF. DNA for the CDR3: TGTGCCAGCAGCTTAGCCGACCATGGCTCTGGGGCCAACGTCCTGACTTTC.

This clonotype was seen repeatedly, ten times or more. The rearrangement links TRBV19 to TRBJ1-5, with D hard to call. Trimming cost V 5 bases and J 0 bases, with 17 bases left between them. Germline V gives CDR1 LNHDA, CDR2 SQIVND (reference sequence). The CDR3 is made up of 17 amino acids. The CDR3 is CASSSYSTGASNQPQHF. In DNA, the CDR3 is TGTGCCAGTAGTTCTTACTCGACTGGAGCTAGCAATCAGCCCCAGCATTTT.

The chain joins TRBV6-1 to TRBJ2-1, with D possibly called TRBD1 or TRBD2 (6 bases each). The CDR3 covers 13 residues. The V end lost 5 bases, the J end lost 8 bases, and 13 bases lay between the germline ends. Per germline, CDR1 MNHNS and CDR2 SASEGT. CDR3 in amino acids: CASSSRGRDEQFF. The CDR3 DNA is TGTGCCAGCAGTAGTCGGGGGCGAGATGAGCAGTTCTTC.